The present T cell receptor beta chain was sequenced within a study of cytomegalovirus exposure and HLA in healthy donors. The CDR3 is 15 amino acids. Germline V gene data show CDR1 as SGHTA and CDR2 as FQGNSA. V lost 5 bases, J lost 9 bases, and 8 bases stayed unmatched. The donors were in the 120-subject validation cohort, distinct from the roughly 600-subject first cohort. This clone has just a few counts. Profiling relied on immunoSEQ multiplex PCR, and the TCRdb table lists in-frame clones only, not all of them. Of some 170,000 clones in the sample, around nine tenths are singletons; the top ten hold roughly 3%.

The TCR was taken from a man aged 18 to 35 in good health and CMV-seropositive. The V call is TRBV7-2, the J call TRBJ2-1; 12 nucleotides line up with TRBD2. Sequenced material: PBMCs. In DNA form, the CDR3 reads TGTGCCAGCAGCATTGGACTAGCGGGGTTCGGTGAGCAGTTCTTC. Amino acids: CASSIGLAGFGEQFF.